The 10 T cell receptor beta chains below were found in one sample sequenced in a study of T cells in Graves' hyperthyroidism and ophthalmopathy. What was amplified from RNA transcripts were TCR beta CDR3 regions. The study used the HTBI primer set for a first-round RT-PCR of the TCR CDR3. Using its own MiXCR run on the multiplex PCR reads, TCRdb lists one record per CDR3 protein. The sample has 600,000 to 850,000 distinct CDR3 sequences, roughly a sixth seen once. The specimen was blood. These receptors originate from a woman in her 50s with Graves' hyperthyroidism that later progressed to Graves' ophthalmopathy.

This clonotype was observed a few times. The V call is TRBV9, the J call TRBJ1-1; the match to TRBD1 covers 8 bases. The CDR3 runs 15 residues. Germline lookup yields CDR1 SGDLS and CDR2 YYNGEE. Trimming at V came to 4 bases and at J to 4 bases, leaving 9 bases not matched to a gene. The CDR3 loop is CASSSRQGTPTEAFF. The CDR3 DNA reads TGTGCCAGCAGCTCCCGACAGGGGACCCCCACTGAAGCTTTCTTT.

In this sample, this clonotype turned up a few times. J is TRBJ2-2 and V is TRBV12-3 or TRBV12-4, with TRBD2 matching 9 bases. Trimming removed 7 bases from V and 3 bases from J; junction bases left unmatched: 12. The CDR3 runs to 17 residues. The CDR3: CASTYYSGGTYTGELFF. The CDR3 nucleotides read TGTGCCAGCACCTATTATAGCGGGGGCACTTACACCGGGGAGCTGTTTTTT.

This chain uses TRBV9 with TRBJ1-5, with D perhaps TRBD1 (6 bases). Germline assignment: CDR1 SGDLS and CDR2 YYNGEE. The CDR3 consists of 15 residues. V was trimmed by 2 bases and J by 4 bases, leaving 13 bases between them. The DNA for the CDR3 is TGTGCCAGCAGCGTCGCCGGGGGCAAAAATCAGCCCCAGCATTTT. This sequence encodes CASSVAGGKNQPQHF.

This clonotype was picked up one time. It is likely a read error, because the conserved phenylalanine at the end of the CDR3 is missing. The DNA is left out, because the CDR3 cannot be placed on it with certainty; the CDR3 is given as TCRdb lists it. The chain recombines TRBV4-1 with TRBJ1-1; TRBD1, as called in the table, went unchecked against the DNA. The CDR3 is 15 residues long, ends included. Germline lookup yields CDR1 MGHRA and CDR2 YSYEKL. CDR3: CASSRTGRGLTEASL.

This clonotype was recorded a few times. The chain combines TRBV12-3 or TRBV12-4 with TRBJ2-3; D is perhaps TRBD1 (6 bases). The CDR3 sequence is 17 residues long. With 7 bases removed from V and 2 bases from J, the gap between germline ends came to 22 bases. The CDR3 reads CASTTLRTAPLTDTQYF. Written as DNA, the CDR3 is TGTGCCAGCACCACATTGAGGACAGCTCCTCTCACAGATACGCAGTATTTT.

CDR3 nucleotide sequence: TGTGCCAGCTCCCTAGGGACTCCCGTCGATCAGCCCCAGCATTTT. This codes for CASSLGTPVDQPQHF. This chain connects TRBV18 to TRBJ1-5; possible D gene TRBD1, 5 bases. The CDR3 spans 15 residues. The V gene's germline CDR1 is KGHSH and CDR2 LQKENI. With 6 bases removed from V and 5 bases from J, the gap between germline ends came to 17 bases. The variable domain in full, completed from reference TRBV18 and TRBJ1-5, reads NAGVMQNPRHLVRRRGQEARLRCSPMKGHSHVYWYRQLPEEGLKFMVYLQKENIIDESGMPKERFSAEFPKEGPSILRIQQVVRGDSAAYFCASSLGTPVDQPQHFGDGTRLSIL.

This clonotype was observed many times. This rearrangement joins TRBV2 to TRBJ2-7; D is uncertain. The germline V and J ends were trimmed by 2 bases and 1 base, with 9 bases remaining between them. The CDR3 runs 14 residues. Germline V gene lookup returns CDR1 SNHLY and CDR2 FYNNEI. The CDR3 loop is CASSELGSSYEQYF. The CDR3 region has the DNA TGTGCCAGCAGTGAATTAGGCAGTTCCTACGAGCAGTACTTC.

The chain has TRBV6-5 and TRBJ1-5, with D perhaps TRBD1 (5 bases). This CDR3 has 13 residues. Germline-derived CDR1 and CDR2 are MNHEY and SVGAGI. V lost 6 bases and J lost 3, with 9 bases in between. Here the CDR3 reads CASRGTINQPQHF. For the CDR3, the DNA is TGTGCCAGCAGAGGGACCATCAATCAGCCCCAGCATTTT.

This chain uses TRBV19 with TRBJ2-2, with unresolved D. The CDR3 sequence is 12 residues long. CDR1 and CDR2 from the germline V gene are LNHDA and SQIVND (reference sequence). Trimming stripped 10 bases from V and 9 bases from J, with 15 bases between. As DNA, the CDR3 is TGTGCCACCAAGGGCTTTAGCCGGGAGCTGTTTTTT. Translated, it gives CATKGFSRELFF.

V usage is TRBV7-8 and J usage is TRBJ1-2, with D possibly being TRBD1 (5 bases). Trimming took 5 bases from V and 6 from J, leaving 16 bases between them. This CDR3 spans 14 amino acids. Germline V gives CDR1 SGHVS, CDR2 FQNEAQ. As DNA, the CDR3 is TGTGCCAGCAGCCGGAGTAGGGGCTTGGATGGCTACACCTTC. It specifies CASSRSRGLDGYTF.